The rows below give T cell receptor beta chains drawn from one sample of a study of shared clonotypes between healthy human individuals. Clones were sequenced by immunoSEQ multiplex PCR, and TCRdb holds only the in-frame ones, with some missing. The data contain roughly 890,000 clones, 80% to 95% of them singletons. Source material: naive CD8+ T cells sorted from blood. These TCRs come from a man under 40 in good health. Both conserved end residues are part of each CDR3. A D gene is named only where the DNA matches it firmly. Part of the rows lack a size; the others show once, few, many or a class for expanded clones.

v_gene	abundance	d_gene	j_gene	CDR3aa	CDR3nt
TRBV30	.	.	TRBJ2-7	CAADGLPYEQYF	TGTGCCGCAGATGGGCTCCCCTACGAGCAGTACTTC
TRBV7-8	.	.	TRBJ2-5	CASSHPSTREGEETQYF	TGTGCCAGCAGCCACCCCTCCACGCGGGAAGGGGAAGAGACCCAGTACTTC
TRBV21-1	.	.	TRBJ2-7	CASRDSLLSPGLAGGIAYEQYF	TGTGCCAGCCGGGACAGCCTTCTGTCACCGGGACTAGCGGGAGGGATAGCCTACGAGCAGTACTTC
TRBV5-4	.	TRBD1	TRBJ2-2	CASSFSGQGVSGELFF	TGTGCCAGCAGCTTTTCGGGACAGGGGGTTTCCGGGGAGCTGTTTTTT
TRBV28	.	TRBD2	TRBJ2-7	CASSLLVLAGGGEQYF	TGTGCCAGCAGTTTATTAGTGCTAGCGGGAGGGGGCGAGCAGTACTTC
TRBV27	.	TRBD2	TRBJ2-3	CASAPSGGTDTQYF	TGTGCCAGCGCCCCTAGCGGGGGCACAGATACGCAGTATTTT
TRBV7-9	.	.	TRBJ2-7	CASSLPRAFEQYF	TGTGCCAGCAGCTTACCCAGGGCCTTCGAGCAGTACTTC
TRBV14	.	.	TRBJ2-7	CASSQDYNYEQYF	TGTGCCAGCAGCCAAGATTACAACTACGAGCAGTACTTC
TRBV10-3	.	.	TRBJ2-5	CAISETVASETQYF	TGTGCCATCAGTGAGACTGTCGCGTCAGAGACCCAGTACTTC
TRBV4-2	.	.	TRBJ2-5	CASSQDLASEETQYF	TGTGCCAGCAGCCAAGATCTGGCCTCTGAAGAGACCCAGTACTTC
TRBV7-3	.	TRBD1	TRBJ2-7	CASSLQGTASYEQYF	TGTGCCAGCAGCTTACAGGGGACAGCCTCCTACGAGCAGTACTTC
TRBV19	once	.	TRBJ2-2	CASSLGTPAGELFF	TGTGCCAGTAGTCTTGGGACCCCGGCGGGGGAGCTGTTTTTT
TRBV20-1	.	.	TRBJ2-7	CSAPSFYEQYF	TGCAGTGCTCCCTCATTCTACGAGCAGTACTTC
TRBV7-9	.	.	TRBJ2-3	CASSFPVRDLTDTQYF	TGTGCCAGCAGCTTCCCGGTCCGGGACCTCACAGATACGCAGTATTTT
TRBV19	.	TRBD2	TRBJ2-1	CASSSGSSYNEQFF	TGTGCCAGTAGTAGCGGGAGTTCCTACAATGAGCAGTTCTTC
TRBV9	.	.	TRBJ2-5	CASSPPQAQETQYF	TGTGCCAGCAGCCCCCCCCAGGCACAAGAGACCCAGTACTTC
TRBV7-7	.	.	TRBJ2-5	CASSQLGDGWGQETQYF	TGTGCTAGCAGCCAGCTTGGCGACGGGTGGGGCCAAGAGACCCAGTACTTC
TRBV19	few	.	TRBJ1-5	CASSISTLDQPQHF	TGTGCCAGTAGTATATCGACTTTAGATCAGCCCCAGCATTTT
TRBV27	.	TRBD2	TRBJ2-1	CASSSGLAGGDNEQFF	TGTGCCAGCAGTTCTGGACTAGCGGGGGGGGACAATGAGCAGTTCTTC
TRBV6-6	once	.	TRBJ2-5	CASGRLYQETQYF	TGTGCCAGCGGCCGTCTATACCAAGAGACCCAGTACTTC
TRBV30	.	.	TRBJ2-7	CAWSATVAYEQYF	TGTGCCTGGAGTGCGACGGTGGCCTACGAGCAGTACTTC
TRBV28	.	.	TRBJ2-7	CAGGAWSEQYF	TGTGCCGGGGGGGCGTGGTCCGAGCAGTACTTC
TRBV9	.	.	TRBJ2-3	CASSAWDRTDTQYF	TGTGCCAGCAGCGCCTGGGACCGCACAGATACGCAGTATTTT
TRBV29-1	.	.	TRBJ2-1	CSPLGQWGEQFF	TGCAGCCCATTAGGTCAATGGGGAGAGCAGTTCTTC
TRBV4-1	.	.	TRBJ1-1	CASSSQEEGGAEAFF	TGCGCCAGCAGCTCACAAGAGGAAGGCGGAGCTGAAGCTTTCTTT
TRBV14	.	TRBD2	TRBJ2-1	CASSQILAGGVNEQFF	TGTGCCAGCAGCCAGATTCTAGCGGGAGGGGTCAATGAGCAGTTCTTC
TRBV7-6	.	.	TRBJ2-1	CASSFGGGLAYNEQFF	TGTGCCAGCAGCTTTGGGGGGGGCCTGGCCTACAATGAGCAGTTCTTC
TRBV27	.	.	TRBJ2-1	CASSPPGPSYNEQFF	TGTGCCAGCAGTCCGCCGGGACCCTCCTACAATGAGCAGTTCTTC
TRBV7-3	.	TRBD2	TRBJ2-1	CASSLTPPTAGGSTNHYNEQFF	TGTGCCAGCAGCTTAACCCCCCCCACAGCGGGAGGCTCAACCAACCATTACAATGAGCAGTTCTTC